A selection of T cell receptor beta chains follows, all from one sample in a study of T cells in localized non-small cell lung cancer. Here immunoSEQ multiplex PCR was the method, and the copy in TCRdb shows in-frame clones only, minus some. Of 45,000 to 60,000 clones in the sample, around 86% were seen once. Source: PBMCs, taken before any cancer treatment. Receptors originate from a man aged 40 to 70 with stage II lung adenocarcinoma. Both conserved end residues are part of each CDR3. The D gene is left open where the match is weak. Clone size, where shown, is once, few, many, or a class for clones that have expanded.

V gene,clone size,D gene,J gene,CDR3 length,CDR3 protein,CDR3 DNA
TRBV18,NA,NA,TRBJ2-1,16,CASSPNVAQWNNEQFF,TGTGCCAGCTCACCAAACGTCGCCCAGTGGAACAATGAGCAGTTCTTC
TRBV5-6,NA,NA,TRBJ1-1,14,CASSLGPDGTEAFF,TGTGCCAGCAGCTTGGGACCGGACGGGACTGAAGCTTTCTTT
TRBV12-5,NA,TRBD2,TRBJ2-5,14,CASGPGLALETQYF,TGTGCTAGTGGCCCGGGACTAGCACTCGAGACCCAGTACTTC
TRBV29-1,NA,NA,TRBJ1-3,15,CSVAPGSSSGNTIYF,TGCAGCGTTGCCCCTGGCAGTAGCTCTGGAAACACCATATATTTT
TRBV12-5,NA,NA,TRBJ1-1,13,CASGQRVRTEAFF,TGTGCTAGTGGACAGAGAGTGAGGACTGAAGCTTTCTTT
TRBV11-2,NA,NA,TRBJ2-5,13,CASSFTGKETQYF,TGTGCCAGCAGCTTCACGGGGAAAGAGACCCAGTACTTC
TRBV5-5,NA,TRBD1,TRBJ1-1,18,CASSSFRGTGKRNTEAFF,TGTGCCAGCAGCTCATTTCGCGGGACAGGTAAGCGGAACACTGAAGCTTTCTTT
TRBV30,few,NA,TRBJ2-2,15,CAWSHGGSESGELFF,TGTGCCTGGAGTCATGGGGGTTCGGAGTCCGGGGAGCTGTTTTTT
TRBV19,NA,NA,TRBJ1-6,15,CASSWGSGTNSPLHF,TGTGCCAGTAGTTGGGGAAGTGGGACCAATTCACCCCTCCACTTT
TRBV9,NA,NA,TRBJ1-3,15,CASTEGTASGNTIYF,TGTGCCAGCACCGAAGGAACAGCCTCTGGAAACACCATATATTTT
TRBV27,NA,NA,TRBJ1-5,13,CASSFGPQQPQHF,TGTGCCAGCAGTTTTGGCCCCCAACAGCCCCAGCATTTT
TRBV7-8,NA,NA,TRBJ2-3,17,CASSFLAPVPITDTQYF,TGTGCCAGCAGCTTTCTAGCGCCAGTACCTATCACAGATACGCAGTATTTT
TRBV7-3,NA,NA,TRBJ1-2,16,CANNHEGLPGYYGYTF,TGTGCCAACAACCATGAGGGCTTACCGGGGTACTATGGCTACACCTTC
TRBV5-1,once,NA,TRBJ2-5,15,CASSSQSGVQETQYF,TGCGCCAGCAGTTCTCAGTCAGGGGTACAAGAGACCCAGTACTTC
TRBV7-9,NA,TRBD1,TRBJ1-1,15,CASSLAGQEGTEAFF,TGTGCCAGCAGCTTAGCAGGACAGGAGGGCACTGAAGCTTTCTTT